The clone carrying this T cell receptor (beta chain) was picked up a small number of times. This sample stems from a study of beta chain features in type 1 diabetes. Expressed TCRB transcripts got sequenced, as all isolated RNA was reverse transcribed. TCRdb's copy holds only in-frame clones and misses some; the assay was immunoSEQ multiplex PCR. The sample yields 430,000 or so clones, roughly 10% seen once. This TCR came from a woman under 30 in good health. Sequencing used naive CD4+ T cells from blood.

The CDR3 spells CASSPRPRTSGTNTGELFF. The CDR3 DNA reads as TGCGCCAGCAGCCCTCGTCCGCGGACTAGCGGGACGAACACCGGGGAGCTGTTTTTT. This rearrangement joins TRBV4-3 to TRBJ2-2, with TRBD2 matching over 12 bases. CDR1 and CDR2 from the germline V gene are LGHNA and YSLEER. CDR3 size: 19 residues. V gave up 4 bases and J gave up 0 bases; unmatched junction bases: 9.